This passage covers 2 T cell receptor beta chains from one sample sequenced in a study of OX40 agonist ivuxolimab in advanced cancers. The library was produced with the immunoSEQ multiplex PCR assay. Entries here come from immuneACCESS through TCRdb and include only in-frame sequences with V and J called. Some clones fail to appear in such tables; in the studies checked, an unresolved V gene covers under half of the shortfall, and the cause of the remainder is unknown. This sample holds 95,000 or so clones; about 90% were observed only once. More than 0.5% of the sample comes from the top ten. The sample in question was CD4+ or CD8+ T cells sorted from blood, obtained in a trial of the OX40 agonist ivuxolimab. All receptors come from an adult with an advanced solid tumor such as melanoma, head and neck, liver or kidney cancer.

This chain connects TRBV9 to TRBJ1-2; 9 bases line up with TRBD1. The V gene end was trimmed by 4 bases and the J gene end by 9 bases; junction bases not matched to a gene: 7. The V gene's germline CDR1 is SGDLS and CDR2 YYNGEE. The CDR3 is 13 residues long. The CDR3 bases are TGTGCCAGCAGCCCGACAGGGGGTCTGAGCTACACCTTC. It codes for CASSPTGGLSYTF. Based on the CDR3 plus reference TRBV9 and TRBJ1-2, the full variable domain is DSGVTQTPKHLITATGQRVTLRCSPRSGDLSVYWYQQSLDQGLQFLIQYYNGEERAKGNILERFSAQQFPDLHSELNLSSLELGDSALYFCASSPTGGLSYTFGSGTRLTVV.

The chain is built from TRBV29-1 and TRBJ1-2, with 8 bases identical to TRBD1. With V trimmed by 6 bases and J by 5 bases, 5 bases remained unmatched. The CDR3 extends over 12 amino acids. Germline V lookup: CDR1 SQVTM, CDR2 ANQGSEA. The CDR3 DNA sequence: TGCAGCGTGCCCGACAGGGGATATGGCTACACCTTC. The encoded protein is CSVPDRGYGYTF.